Below, 15 T cell receptor beta chains from the same sample are listed, as sequenced in a study of shared T cell receptors in the human thymus. Sequencing used immunoSEQ multiplex PCR; TCRdb keeps in-frame clones, though not all of them. This sample carries around 730,000 clones, approximately 85% of them seen once, and the ten largest clones take around 0.01%. The data also belong to a second study, concerning human thymus T cells.

Specimen: thymocytes. These receptors were collected from a girl under three years old with a congenital heart defect.

CDR3 in DNA: TGTGCCAGCAGTGCTCTTTGTCTAGGACAGGAAAACGGCTACACCTTC. Its protein product is CASSALCLGQENGYTF. The rearrangement uses TRBV6-1 and TRBJ1-2, with 7 nucleotides matching TRBD1. Trimming took 4 bases from V and 8 from J; bases not matched to a gene: 16. The CDR3 consists of 16 residues. Germline V gene lookup returns CDR1 MNHNS and CDR2 SASEGT.

In regard to this clone: An end of the junction differs from the germline gene, which may be a read error. V gene TRBV6-1 combines with J gene TRBJ2-1; 8 nucleotides match TRBD2. Germline CDR1 reads MNHNS; CDR2 reads SASEGT. The CDR3 length is 12 residues. The CDR3 sequence: CASSSLLAVPVF. The CDR3 DNA sequence: TGTGCCAGCAGTTCACTACTAGCGGTTCCGGTCTTC.

The chain couples TRBV4-2 to TRBJ1-4; the match to TRBD1 covers 9 bases. The germline V gene has CDR1 LGHNA and CDR2 YNFKEQ. V trimming: 0 bases; J trimming: 5 bases; junction bases outside the gene matches: 4. CDR3 size: 16 residues. The CDR3 nucleotides are TGTGCCAGCAGCCAAGATGGGACAGGGAGAAATGAAAAACTGTTTTTT. This sequence encodes CASSQDGTGRNEKLFF.

CDR3 amino acids: CASSLAATGNTEAFF. CDR3 nucleotide sequence: TGTGCCAGCAGCTTAGCCGCGACGGGGAACACTGAAGCTTTCTTT. The J gene is TRBJ1-1, the V gene TRBV7-8; D unclear. The CDR3 totals 15 residues. Germline assignment: CDR1 SGHVS and CDR2 FQNEAQ. V was clipped by 0 bases and J by 1 base, with 9 bases between them.

The chain uses TRBV27 and TRBJ2-7; possible D gene TRBD2, 5 bases. This CDR3 is built from 16 residues. V lost 9 bases to trimming and J lost 0 bases, with 21 bases between them. Germline V gene data show CDR1 as MNHEY and CDR2 as SMNVEV (reference sequence). Here the CDR3 reads CASSNSGKNRSYEQYF. The CDR3, as DNA: TGTGCCAGTTCAAACTCGGGGAAGAATCGCTCCTACGAGCAGTACTTC.

This chain connects TRBV6-5 to TRBJ1-6; perhaps TRBD1 as D (6 bases). CDR1 is MNHEY, CDR2 SVGAGI, per germline. Trimming stripped 5 bases from V and 9 bases from J, with 17 bases between. This CDR3 comprises 15 residues. As DNA, the CDR3 is TGTGCCAGCAGTCTGCCGGGACACCGTGGTTCACCCCTCCACTTT. As protein: CASSLPGHRGSPLHF.

The V and J genes are TRBV30 and TRBJ1-1; D is unresolved. V gave up 1 base and J gave up 0 bases, with 18 bases separating them. The CDR3 totals 17 residues. CDR1 GTSNPN and CDR2 SVGIG come from the germline V gene (reference sequence). CDR3 in amino acids: CAWSADIGGKMNTEAFF. DNA for the CDR3: TGTGCCTGGAGTGCGGATATCGGAGGAAAAATGAACACTGAAGCTTTCTTT.

Only one count was recorded for this clone. V gene TRBV7-2 combines with J gene TRBJ1-4, with a weak D call TRBD1 (6 bases). With 6 bases removed from V and 5 bases from J, the gap between germline ends came to 16 bases. Germline CDR1 SGHTA, CDR2 FQGNSA. The length of the CDR3 is 15 residues. CDR3 nucleotide sequence: TGTGCCAGCAGGGGAAAGGGACATCCCAATGAAAAACTGTTTTTT. Protein product: CASRGKGHPNEKLFF.

This clone showed up just a few times. V is TRBV21-1 and J is TRBJ1-1; the DNA was not used to check the table's D call, TRBD1. TRBV21-1 constitutes a pseudogene. The CDR3 contains 24 residues. The CDR3 DNA reads as TGTGCCAGCAGCAAAGACTACCCACCACAGGATGAAGCCCCACGCCTCCATAAGAACACTGAAGCTTTCTTT. Translation gives CASSKDYPPQDEAPRLHKNTEAFF.

The rearrangement uses TRBV13 and TRBJ2-7; 7 nucleotides agree with TRBD1. CDR1 and CDR2 (germline): PRHDT, FYEKMQ (reference sequence). This CDR3 has 17 amino acids. V trimming: 5 bases; J trimming: 4 bases; junction bases outside the gene matches: 17. CDR3 region: CASSQPNRGLKDYEQYF. CDR3 DNA sequence: TGTGCCAGCAGCCAGCCTAACAGGGGCTTGAAGGATTACGAGCAGTACTTC. Drawing the rest from reference TRBV13 and TRBJ2-7, the complete variable domain is AAGVIQSPRHLIKEKRETATLKCYPIPRHDTVYWYQQGPGQDPQFLISFYEKMQSDKGSIPDRFSAQQFSDYHSELNMSSLELGDSALYFCASSQPNRGLKDYEQYFGPGTRLTVT.

V and J are TRBV11-3 and TRBJ2-7; D is possibly TRBD1 (5 bases). V gave up 2 bases and J gave up 5 bases, with 10 bases separating them. In germline, CDR1 is SGHNT, CDR2 YENEEA. This CDR3 is built from 13 residues. In DNA form, the CDR3 reads TGTGCCAGCAGCTTAAGGGGATTCCACGAGCAGTACTTC. Protein product: CASSLRGFHEQYF.

This rearrangement joins TRBV7-2 to TRBJ2-7, with 9 bases identical to TRBD1. Germline lookup yields CDR1 SGHTA and CDR2 FQGNSA. Trimming took 4 bases from V and 2 from J; bases not matched to a gene: 9. The CDR3 totals 16 residues. DNA for the CDR3: TGTGCCAGCAGCTCGCGACAGGGGGTCGATACCTACGAGCAGTACTTC. Protein product: CASSSRQGVDTYEQYF.

The CDR3, as DNA: TGCAGTGCGGAAAGGGGCGAGCAGTACTTC. It codes for CSAERGEQYF. The chain carries TRBV20-1 and TRBJ2-7; D is perhaps TRBD1 (5 bases). The CDR3 spans 10 residues. CDR1 is DFQATT and CDR2 is SNEGSKA in the germline V gene (reference sequence). V lost 6 bases and J 6 bases, leaving 9 bases between the germline ends.

The chain couples TRBV2 to TRBJ2-7; tentatively, D is TRBD1 (5 bases). Germline V gene sequence: CDR1 SNHLY, CDR2 FYNNEI. This CDR3 comprises 13 residues. The V and J ends lost 10 bases and 3 bases respectively, with 16 bases between them. CDR3: CANQLTEVYEQYF. As DNA, the CDR3 is TGTGCCAACCAGTTGACAGAAGTCTACGAGCAGTACTTC.

This chain joins TRBV15 and TRBJ2-2, with 7 bases matching TRBD1. CDR3 length: 16 amino acids. V dropped 5 bases and J dropped 3; count of bases not matched to a gene: 9. Germline CDR1 is LNHNV and CDR2 is YYDKDF (reference sequence). The CDR3 spells CATSGKYGQDTGELFF. The DNA for the CDR3 is TGTGCCACCAGCGGAAAATACGGACAGGACACCGGGGAGCTGTTTTTT.